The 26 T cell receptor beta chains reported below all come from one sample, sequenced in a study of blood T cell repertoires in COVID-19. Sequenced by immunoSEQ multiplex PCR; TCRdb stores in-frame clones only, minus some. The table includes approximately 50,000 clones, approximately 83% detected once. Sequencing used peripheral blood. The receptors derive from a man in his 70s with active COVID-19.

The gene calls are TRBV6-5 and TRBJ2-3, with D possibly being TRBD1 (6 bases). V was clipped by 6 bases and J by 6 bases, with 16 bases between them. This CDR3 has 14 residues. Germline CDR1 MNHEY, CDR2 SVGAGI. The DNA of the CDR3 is TGTGCCAGCAGCCGATTCACTAGGGGGGATACGCAGTATTTT. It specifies CASSRFTRGDTQYF.

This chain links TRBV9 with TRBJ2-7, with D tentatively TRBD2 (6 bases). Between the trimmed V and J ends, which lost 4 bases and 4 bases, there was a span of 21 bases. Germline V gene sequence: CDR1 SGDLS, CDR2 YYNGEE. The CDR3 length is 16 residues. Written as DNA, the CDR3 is TGTGCCAGCAGCCCCCGCCCCGCGGGGACGATTTACGAGCAGTACTTC. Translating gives CASSPRPAGTIYEQYF.

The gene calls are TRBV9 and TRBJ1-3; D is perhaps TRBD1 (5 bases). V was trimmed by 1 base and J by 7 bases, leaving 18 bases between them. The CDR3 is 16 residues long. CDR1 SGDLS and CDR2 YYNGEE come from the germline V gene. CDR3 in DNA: TGTGCCAGCAGCGTAATGGCCGGGGGAGTAGGTAACACCATATATTTT. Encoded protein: CASSVMAGGVGNTIYF.

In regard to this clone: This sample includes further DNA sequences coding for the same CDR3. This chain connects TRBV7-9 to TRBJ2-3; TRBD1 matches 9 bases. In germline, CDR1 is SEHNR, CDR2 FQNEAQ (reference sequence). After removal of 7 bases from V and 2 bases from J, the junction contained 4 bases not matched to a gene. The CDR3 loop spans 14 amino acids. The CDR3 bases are TGTGCCAGCACCGGGACAGGGTCCACAGATACGCAGTATTTT. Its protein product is CASTGTGSTDTQYF.

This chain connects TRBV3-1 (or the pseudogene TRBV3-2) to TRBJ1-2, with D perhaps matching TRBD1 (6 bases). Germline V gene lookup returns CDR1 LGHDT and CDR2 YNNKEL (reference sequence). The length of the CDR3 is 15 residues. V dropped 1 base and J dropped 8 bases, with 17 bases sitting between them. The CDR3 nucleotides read TGTGCCAGCAGCCAAGGGGCCCACCCGGGGGGCGGCTACACCTTC. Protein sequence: CASSQGAHPGGGYTF.

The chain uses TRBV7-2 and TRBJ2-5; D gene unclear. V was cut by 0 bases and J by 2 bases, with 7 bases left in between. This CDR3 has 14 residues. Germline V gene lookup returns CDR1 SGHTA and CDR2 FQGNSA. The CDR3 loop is CASSLAGRQETQYF. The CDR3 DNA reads TGTGCCAGCAGCTTAGCGGGCAGGCAAGAGACCCAGTACTTC.

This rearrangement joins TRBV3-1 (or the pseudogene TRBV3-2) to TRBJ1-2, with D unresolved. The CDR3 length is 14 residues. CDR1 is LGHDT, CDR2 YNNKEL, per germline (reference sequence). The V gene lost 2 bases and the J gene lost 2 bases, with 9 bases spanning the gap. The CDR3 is CASSQRGRNYGYTF. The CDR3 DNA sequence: TGTGCCAGCAGCCAACGAGGGAGGAACTATGGCTACACCTTC.

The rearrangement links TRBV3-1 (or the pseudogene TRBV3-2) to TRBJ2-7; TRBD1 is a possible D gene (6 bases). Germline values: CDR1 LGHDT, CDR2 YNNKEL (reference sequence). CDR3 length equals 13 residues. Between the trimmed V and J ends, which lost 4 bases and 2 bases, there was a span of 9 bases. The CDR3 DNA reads TGTGCCAGCAGCCCGTGGGACACCTACGAGCAGTACTTC. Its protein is CASSPWDTYEQYF.

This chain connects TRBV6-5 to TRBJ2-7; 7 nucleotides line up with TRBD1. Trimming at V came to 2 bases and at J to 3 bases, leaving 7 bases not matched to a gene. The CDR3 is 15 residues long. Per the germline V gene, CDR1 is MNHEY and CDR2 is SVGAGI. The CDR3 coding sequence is TGTGCCAGCAGTTACGGTTTAGGGGGCGGCTACGAGCAGTACTTC. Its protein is CASSYGLGGGYEQYF.

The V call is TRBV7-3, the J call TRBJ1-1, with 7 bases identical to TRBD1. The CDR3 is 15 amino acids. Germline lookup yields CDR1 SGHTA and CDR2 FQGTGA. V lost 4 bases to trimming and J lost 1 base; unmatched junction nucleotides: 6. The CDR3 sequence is CASSSQTGPNTEAFF. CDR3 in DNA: TGTGCCAGCAGCTCACAGACAGGGCCGAACACTGAAGCTTTCTTT.

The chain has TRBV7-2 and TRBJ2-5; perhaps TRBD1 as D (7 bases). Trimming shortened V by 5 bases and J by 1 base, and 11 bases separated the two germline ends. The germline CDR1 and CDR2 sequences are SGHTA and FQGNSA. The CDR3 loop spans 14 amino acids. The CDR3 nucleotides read TGTGCCAGCAGCAGGAGGGGGCTCCAAGAGACCCAGTACTTC. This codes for CASSRRGLQETQYF.

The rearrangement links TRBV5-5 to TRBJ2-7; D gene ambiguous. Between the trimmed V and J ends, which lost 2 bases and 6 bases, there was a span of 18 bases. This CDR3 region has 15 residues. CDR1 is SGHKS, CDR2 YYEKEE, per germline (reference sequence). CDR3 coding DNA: TGTGCCAGCAGCTTCCTGGCCGAGGCGTCCGCCGAGCAGTACTTC. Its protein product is CASSFLAEASAEQYF.

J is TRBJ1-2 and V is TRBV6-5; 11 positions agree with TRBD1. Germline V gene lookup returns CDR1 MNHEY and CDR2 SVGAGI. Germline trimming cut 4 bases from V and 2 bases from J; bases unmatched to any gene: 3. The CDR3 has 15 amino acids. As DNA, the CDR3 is TGTGCCAGCAGTTCCCGGGACAGGGGGAACTATGGCTACACCTTC. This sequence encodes CASSSRDRGNYGYTF.

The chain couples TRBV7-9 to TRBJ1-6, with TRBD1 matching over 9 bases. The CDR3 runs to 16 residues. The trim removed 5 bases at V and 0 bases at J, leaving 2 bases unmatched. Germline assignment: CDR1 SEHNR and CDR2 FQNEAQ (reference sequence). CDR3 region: CASSEGQGSYNSPLHF. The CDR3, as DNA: TGTGCCAGCAGCGAGGGACAGGGCTCCTATAATTCACCCCTCCACTTT.

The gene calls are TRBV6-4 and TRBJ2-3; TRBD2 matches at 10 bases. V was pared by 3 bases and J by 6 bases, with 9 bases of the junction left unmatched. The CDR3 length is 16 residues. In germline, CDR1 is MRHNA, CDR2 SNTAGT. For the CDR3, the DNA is TGTGCCAGCAGTGATTCTAGCGGGGGCGATTCCGATACGCAGTATTTT. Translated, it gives CASSDSSGGDSDTQYF.

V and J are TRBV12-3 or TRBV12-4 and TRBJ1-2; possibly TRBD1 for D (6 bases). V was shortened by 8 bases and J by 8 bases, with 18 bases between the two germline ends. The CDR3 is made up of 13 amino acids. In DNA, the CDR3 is TGTGCCAGCTCGGACAGCCCCCTTCGGGGCTACACCTTC. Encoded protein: CASSDSPLRGYTF.

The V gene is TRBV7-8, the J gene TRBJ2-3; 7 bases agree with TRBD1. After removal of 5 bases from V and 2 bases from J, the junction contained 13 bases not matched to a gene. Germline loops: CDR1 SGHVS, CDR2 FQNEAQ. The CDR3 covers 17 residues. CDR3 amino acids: CASSPKVQGWDTDTQYF. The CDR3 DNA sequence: TGTGCCAGCAGCCCAAAAGTACAGGGGTGGGACACAGATACGCAGTATTTT.

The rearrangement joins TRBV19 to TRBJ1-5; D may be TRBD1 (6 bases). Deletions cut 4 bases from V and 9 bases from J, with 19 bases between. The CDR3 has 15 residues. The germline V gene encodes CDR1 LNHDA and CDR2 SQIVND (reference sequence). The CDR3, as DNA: TGTGCCAGTAGTACGAAACAGGGTGGGCTGTCGCCCCAGCATTTT. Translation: CASSTKQGGLSPQHF.

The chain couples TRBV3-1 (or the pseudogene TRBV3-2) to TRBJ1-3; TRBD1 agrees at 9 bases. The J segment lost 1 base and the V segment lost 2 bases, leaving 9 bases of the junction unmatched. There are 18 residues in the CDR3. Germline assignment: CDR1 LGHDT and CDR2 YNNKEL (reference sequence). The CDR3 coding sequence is TGTGCCAGCAGCCAATATCCGGGACAGGGACATTCTGGAAACACCATATATTTT. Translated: CASSQYPGQGHSGNTIYF.

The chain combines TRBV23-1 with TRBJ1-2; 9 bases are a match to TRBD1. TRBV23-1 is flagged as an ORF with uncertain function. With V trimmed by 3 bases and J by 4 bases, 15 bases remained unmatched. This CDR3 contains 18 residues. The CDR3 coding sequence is TGCGCCAGCAGTCACAGTGAGTCGGGACAGGGCTCTGGCTATGGCTACACCTTC. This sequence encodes CASSHSESGQGSGYGYTF.

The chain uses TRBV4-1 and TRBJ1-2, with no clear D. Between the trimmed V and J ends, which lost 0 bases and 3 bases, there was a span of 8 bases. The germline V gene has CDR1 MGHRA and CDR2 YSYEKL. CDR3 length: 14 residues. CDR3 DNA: TGCGCCAGCAGCCAAGAGGCCATGTACTATGGCTACACCTTC. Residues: CASSQEAMYYGYTF.

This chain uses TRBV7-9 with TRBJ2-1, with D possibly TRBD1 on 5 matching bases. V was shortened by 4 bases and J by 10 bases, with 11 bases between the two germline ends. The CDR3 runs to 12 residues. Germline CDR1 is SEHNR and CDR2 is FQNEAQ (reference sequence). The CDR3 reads CASSSHRYEQFF. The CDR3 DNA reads TGTGCCAGCAGCTCCCACAGGTACGAGCAGTTCTTC.

For the CDR3, the DNA is TGTGCCAGCAGTGACGGCCAGGGCGGGGGGTTCGACGAGCAGTACTTC. Encoded protein: CASSDGQGGGFDEQYF. The chain links TRBV2 to TRBJ2-7; TRBD2 aligns across 8 bases. This CDR3 contains 16 residues. The germline gives CDR1 SNHLY, CDR2 FYNNEI. Trimming removed 3 bases from V and 5 bases from J; junction bases left unmatched: 12.

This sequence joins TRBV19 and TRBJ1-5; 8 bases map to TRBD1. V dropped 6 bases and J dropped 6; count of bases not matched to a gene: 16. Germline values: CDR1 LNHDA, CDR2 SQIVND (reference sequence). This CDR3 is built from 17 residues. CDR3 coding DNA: TGTGCCAGTAGCCCCCTGGCGGGCAGGGGGCCCCCTCAGCCCCAGCATTTT. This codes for CASSPLAGRGPPQPQHF.

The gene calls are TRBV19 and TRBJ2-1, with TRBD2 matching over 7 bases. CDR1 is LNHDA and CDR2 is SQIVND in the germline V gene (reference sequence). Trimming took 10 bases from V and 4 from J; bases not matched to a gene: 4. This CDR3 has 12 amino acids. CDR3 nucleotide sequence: TGTGCCACCCAGCGGGGATACAATGAGCAGTTCTTC. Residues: CATQRGYNEQFF.

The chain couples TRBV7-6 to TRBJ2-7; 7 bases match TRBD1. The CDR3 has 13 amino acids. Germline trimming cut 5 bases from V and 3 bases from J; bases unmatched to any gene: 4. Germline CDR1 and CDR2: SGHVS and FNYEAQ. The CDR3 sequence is CASSLQGNYEQYF. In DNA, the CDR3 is TGTGCCAGCAGCCTACAGGGGAACTACGAGCAGTACTTC.